This T cell receptor (beta chain) derives from a study of blood T cell repertoires in COVID-19. The ends lost 5 bases at V and 2 bases at J; junction bases unmatched: 2. The CDR3 extends over 14 amino acids. Germline CDR1 MDHEN, CDR2 SYDVKM. Clones were read by immunoSEQ multiplex PCR, and TCRdb kept only the in-frame ones, dropping some. The sample records some 150,000 clones, around 80% being singletons. The rearrangement uses TRBV28 and TRBJ2-1, with 8 positions matching TRBD1. This TCR came from a woman at least 80 years old with active or convalescent COVID-19. Sequencing input: peripheral blood. CDR3 nucleotide sequence: TGTGCCAGCAGTGACAGGGGCCCCTACAATGAGCAGTTCTTC. It codes for CASSDRGPYNEQFF.